This TCR beta chain was sequenced during a study of blood T cell repertoires in COVID-19 (dated by TCRdb to 2018 to 2021). A note on the overall study: Collaborator samples came from the United States, Italy and Spain and covered acute and convalescent phases of COVID-19. The material from the prospective study consisted of cDNA or gDNA derived from T cells, B-cell-depleted T cells, or PBMCs. Subjects who had been exposed to COVID-19, were actively infected with it, or had recovered from it provided the deeply sampled blood TCRbeta repertoires that made up the dataset. The repertoires were made available in a free public database intended to serve as a resource for research on the immune response to SARS-CoV-2. Samples came from the ongoing ImmuneRACE study (first 160 participants) plus 1,254 subjects from 6 global collaborators. Sample metadata almost always included a de-identified subject ID, COVID-19 status, age in years and sex. Where available, HLA class I and class II types were taken from metadata supplied by the sample provider and were not determined by assay-based typing.

TCRbeta CDR3 regions were amplified from genomic DNA using the immunoSEQ Assay, a bias-controlled multiplex PCR. Concerning the study's data processing: The number of nucleated cells in each sample was estimated from the amplification of reference gene primers within the assay. To quantify the absolute abundance of each unique TCRbeta CDR3 rearrangement, sequence reads were collapsed and filtered. For each sample, productive Simpson clonality was calculated as the square root of Simpson's diversity index over productive rearrangements. TCRdb limited this immuneACCESS table to in-frame rearrangements with V and J called. A share of clones is missing; checked studies link under half to unresolved V genes, and the rest is unexplained. Clonal size and the V and J genes are those of that table, whereas D and trimming came from the DNA. The sample table lists about 270,000 clones, under 95% of them with a count of one. The ten largest account for about 2% of the sample.

As regards this clone: Its antigen specificity is not known. Per-base qualities were not stored, and no clone one base away is much larger.

In the germline V gene (reference sequence), CDR1 corresponds to LGHDT and CDR2 to YNNKEL. V and J are truncated by 10 bases and 6 bases respectively, leaving an intervening sequence of 9 bases. Taken from cysteine to phenylalanine, the CDR3 has 11 residues. Only the CDR3 DNA is retained, 33 bases long and in frame from the first base. The investigation overall reported the following: The amount of clinical and demographic metadata varied by source and participant and was provided uncurated.

In the prospective study, participants were about 18 to 95 years old, resided in fewer than 25 geographic areas of the United States, and were enrolled through a virtual design. In the prospective study, participants were assigned to cohorts based on the clinical history participants reported in a screening survey and a study questionnaire. Mobile phlebotomists in the prospective study collected whole blood, serum and a nasopharyngeal or oropharyngeal swab from every participant. Over an approximately 2-month period, participants in the prospective study had the option of providing additional blood draws and questionnaires. Blood samples from the prospective study were shipped frozen or at room temperature prior to DNA extraction.

Sequencing used PBMCs or T cells enriched from blood (not recorded which). The source of this sequence is a woman aged 40-49 years with acute COVID-19. The chain employs TRBV3-1 (or the pseudogene TRBV3-2) and TRBJ2-2, and perhaps TRBD1 as D gene, on 6 matching bases. This receptor carries the CDR3 CATYRAGELFF. The DNA is TGTGCCACCTACAGGGCCGGGGAGCTGTTTTTT.